This TCR beta chain was sequenced for a study of early stage breast cancer tumors. Background on the study: ER+/PR+/HER2- status applied to about 70% of the 16 invasive breast tumors. Around 10-fold was the mean read coverage per sample. General study findings and limits: Commonly generated sequences made up most enriched TCRB sequences shared between patients.

This clone appeared once. Its target is not known. Each sample had two DNA replicates, around 0.53 ug blood or roughly 1.4 ug tissue. TCRdb's copy holds only in-frame clones and misses some; the assay was immunoSEQ multiplex PCR. The table lists about 29,000 clones, roughly 86% of them singletons. The CDR3 is 15 residues long. The V end was cut by 3 bases, the J end by 2 bases, with 13 bases between. The germline gives CDR1 KGHSH, CDR2 LQKENI. The sequence came from a person between 45 and 65 years old with breast cancer. The sequencing sample was made of blood. The V gene is TRBV18, the J gene TRBJ2-5; D gene ambiguous. The CDR3 sequence: CASSPQVGRQETQYF. In DNA form, the CDR3 reads TGTGCCAGCTCACCCCAGGTCGGAAGACAAGAGACCCAGTACTTC.